The clone carrying this TCR beta chain was recorded once. These data are taken from a study of cytomegalovirus exposure and HLA in healthy donors. The CDR3 loop spans 15 amino acids. The V gene end was trimmed by 1 base and the J gene end by 2 bases; junction bases not matched to a gene: 5. Germline loops: CDR1 SGHRS, CDR2 YFSETQ. The PCR used 60 Vbeta and 13 Jbeta primers. Assay used: immunoSEQ multiplex PCR; TCRdb lists only in-frame clones, some missing. The data contain about 77,000 clones, 78% of them seen just once; the ten biggest clones take up 1.5% to 2%. Sequencing used PBMCs. V is TRBV5-1 and J is TRBJ2-5; 7 nucleotides align to TRBD2. The sequence was collected from a man aged 35 to 55 in good health and CMV-seronegative. DNA of the CDR3: TGCGCCAGCAGCTTGTCTAGCGGAGAACAAGAGACCCAGTACTTC. Its translation is CASSLSSGEQETQYF.